The 21 T cell receptor beta chains listed next were all sequenced from one sample in a study of OX40 agonist ivuxolimab in advanced cancers. Some clones are missing from TCRdb's copy, which holds only in-frame ones; the method was immunoSEQ multiplex PCR. The profile shows about 77,000 clones, roughly 80% of them singletons. Sample: CD4+ or CD8+ T cells sorted from blood, taken in a trial of the OX40 agonist ivuxolimab. The receptors here all came from an adult with an advanced solid tumor such as melanoma, head and neck, liver or kidney cancer.

The genes are TRBV30 and TRBJ1-5, with 8 nucleotides matching TRBD1. The germline CDR1 and CDR2 sequences are GTSNPN and SVGIG (reference sequence). V was pared by 1 base and J by 7 bases, with 3 bases of the junction left unmatched. The CDR3 is made up of 13 amino acids. CDR3 sequence: CAWSGTGLQPQHF. The CDR3 DNA reads as TGTGCCTGGAGTGGGACAGGGTTACAGCCCCAGCATTTT.

The genes are TRBV5-1 and TRBJ2-1; the match to TRBD2 covers 8 bases. CDR1 and CDR2 (germline): SGHRS, YFSETQ. Losses at the gene ends were 3 bases for V and 9 bases for J; bases not matched to a gene: 8. The CDR3 consists of 14 residues. This chain's CDR3 is CASSYSGSRSEQFF. DNA for the CDR3: TGCGCCAGCAGCTACAGCGGGAGTCGGAGTGAGCAGTTCTTC.

The chain recombines TRBV5-1 with TRBJ2-1; 9 bases map to TRBD2. J lost 8 bases, V lost 0 bases, and 9 bases had no gene match. The CDR3 sequence is 16 residues long. The germline CDR1 and CDR2 sequences are SGHRS and YFSETQ. CDR3 amino acids: CASSLGVSGRSHEQFF. Written as DNA, the CDR3 is TGCGCCAGCAGCTTGGGGGTGAGCGGGAGGTCCCATGAGCAGTTCTTC.

The chain uses TRBV19 and TRBJ1-1; D is unresolved. V was trimmed by 3 bases and J by 1 base, leaving 6 bases between them. Germline-derived CDR1 and CDR2 are LNHDA and SQIVND (reference sequence). There are 13 residues in the CDR3. The CDR3 DNA is TGTGCCAGTAGTATCAGCAGGAACACTGAAGCTTTCTTT. This encodes CASSISRNTEAFF.

CDR3 residues: CASSPKSGTSGNTGELFF. Here the CDR3 DNA reads TGTGCCAGCAGTCCGAAATCCGGGACTAGCGGGAACACCGGGGAGCTGTTTTTT. The chain couples TRBV27 to TRBJ2-2, with 11 positions matching TRBD2. Germline lookup yields CDR1 MNHEY and CDR2 SMNVEV (reference sequence). The CDR3 loop spans 18 amino acids. The junction had 9 bases not matched to a gene; V was cut back by 5 bases and J by 1 base.

This chain connects TRBV5-1 to TRBJ1-5; TRBD1 aligns across 11 bases. V lost 4 bases, J lost 3 bases, and 3 bases stayed unmatched. CDR1 SGHRS and CDR2 YFSETQ come from the germline V gene. This CDR3 comprises 15 residues. CDR3 region: CASSKGQGDNQPQHF. The CDR3 nucleotides are TGCGCCAGCAGCAAGGGACAGGGGGACAATCAGCCCCAGCATTTT. Combining the CDR3 with reference TRBV5-1 and TRBJ1-5 gives the whole variable domain KAGVTQTPRYLIKTRGQQVTLSCSPISGHRSVSWYQQTPGQGLQFLFEYFSETQRNKGNFPGRFSGRQFSNSRSEMNVSTLELGDSALYLCASSKGQGDNQPQHFGDGTRLSIL.

The rearrangement joins TRBV5-4 to TRBJ1-1; 7 bases map to TRBD1. V trimming: 5 bases; J trimming: 3 bases; junction bases outside the gene matches: 4. The CDR3 extends over 13 amino acids. Germline V gene lookup returns CDR1 SGHNT and CDR2 YYREEE (reference sequence). The CDR3 sequence: CASSTQGYTEAFF. CDR3 in DNA: TGTGCCAGCAGTACACAGGGGTACACTGAAGCTTTCTTT.

The genes are TRBV23-1 and TRBJ2-7; TRBD2 agrees at 13 bases. TRBV23-1 is an ORF; its function is uncertain. The CDR3 is 15 amino acids. Trimming removed 4 bases from V and 0 bases from J; junction bases left unmatched: 0. The CDR3 region is CASSRTSGSSYEQYF. The CDR3 nucleotides read TGCGCCAGCAGTCGGACTAGCGGGAGCTCCTACGAGCAGTACTTC.

This chain uses TRBV4-3 with TRBJ2-5; no clear D. The CDR3 covers 13 residues. The germline V and J ends were trimmed by 1 base and 5 bases, with 8 bases remaining between them. CDR1 and CDR2 from the germline V gene are LGHNA and YSLEER. The CDR3 coding sequence is TGCGCCAGCAGCCAAGTACCGAAGGAGACCCAGTACTTC. Translated: CASSQVPKETQYF.

Here the CDR3 reads CASSSWTSSNSYEQYF. The CDR3 DNA is TGCGCCAGCAGCTCTTGGACTAGCAGCAACTCCTACGAGCAGTACTTC. J is TRBJ2-7 and V is TRBV5-1; 8 bases fit TRBD2. Germline CDR1 reads SGHRS; CDR2 reads YFSETQ. V gave up 3 bases and J gave up 0 bases; unmatched junction bases: 8. The CDR3 spans 16 residues.

The V and J genes are TRBV7-2 and TRBJ2-7; possibly TRBD1 for D (5 bases). Per germline, CDR1 SGHTA and CDR2 FQGNSA. Trimming removed 4 bases from V and 1 base from J, with 8 bases in between. This CDR3 has 13 amino acids. The CDR3 DNA sequence: TGTGCCAGCAGCTCCCCAGGGTCCTACGAGCAGTACTTC. This codes for CASSSPGSYEQYF.

This chain links TRBV9 with TRBJ2-5, with D unclear. CDR1 is SGDLS, CDR2 YYNGEE, per germline. Trimming removed 0 bases from V and 0 bases from J, with 9 bases in between. The CDR3 contains 15 residues. The CDR3 DNA sequence: TGTGCCAGCAGCGTAGCGACGGCGTACCAAGAGACCCAGTACTTC. Protein sequence: CASSVATAYQETQYF.

Points on this clone: Compared with germline, one end of the junction differs, possibly owing to a read error. The CDR3 DNA reads TGTGCCAGCAGCTTGAGGGGACAGGGTAACTATGGCTACACCTTC. As protein: CASSLRGQGNYGYTF. The genes are TRBV5-3 and TRBJ1-2; 9 bases align to TRBD1. TRBV5-3 is known as an ORF, though its function is uncertain. CDR3 length: 15 amino acids.

CDR3 amino acids: CASSWGQGVTGELFF. CDR3 coding DNA: TGCGCCAGCAGCTGGGGACAGGGTGTCACCGGGGAGCTGTTTTTT. The chain combines TRBV5-1 with TRBJ2-2; 9 nucleotides align to TRBD1. CDR3 length equals 15 residues. V lost 3 bases to trimming and J lost 4 bases; unmatched junction nucleotides: 4. Germline CDR1 is SGHRS and CDR2 is YFSETQ.

The chain couples TRBV5-1 to TRBJ2-3, with 8 positions matching TRBD2. Germline CDR1 SGHRS, CDR2 YFSETQ. J gave up 5 bases and V 8 bases, and 10 bases lay outside the gene matches. The CDR3 spans 14 residues. The CDR3 sequence is CASFSGGVGDTQYF. The CDR3 bases are TGCGCCAGTTTCAGCGGGGGAGTAGGAGATACGCAGTATTTT.

This rearrangement joins TRBV7-8 to TRBJ2-7; 8 bases align to TRBD2. Unmatched junction bases numbered 2, after V lost 1 base and J lost 0 bases. Per the germline V gene, CDR1 is SGHVS and CDR2 is FQNEAQ. There are 15 residues in the CDR3. CDR3 nucleotides: TGTGCCAGCAGCTTAGAGCGGGGGAGCTCCTACGAGCAGTACTTC. Amino acids: CASSLERGSSYEQYF.

V gene TRBV11-2 combines with J gene TRBJ2-1, with 11 nucleotides matching TRBD2. Germline V gene data show CDR1 as SGHAT and CDR2 as FQNNGV. The CDR3 spans 17 residues. J was trimmed by 4 bases and V by 4 bases; bases with no gene match: 9. The CDR3 sequence: CASSSKLAGVEYNEQFF. The CDR3 DNA reads as TGTGCCAGCAGCTCAAAACTAGCGGGAGTAGAGTACAATGAGCAGTTCTTC.

The chain recombines TRBV7-2 with TRBJ2-2, with D uncertain. V was pared by 4 bases and J by 8 bases, with 8 bases between. This CDR3 has 12 residues. Per the germline V gene, CDR1 is SGHTA and CDR2 is FQGNSA. The CDR3 here is CASSSLRGELFF. Written as DNA, the CDR3 is TGTGCCAGCAGCTCCCTGAGGGGGGAGCTGTTTTTT.

Points on this clone: One junction end does not reproduce the germline sequence, and a read error may be involved. This rearrangement joins TRBV4-2 to TRBJ1-5; the match to TRBD1 covers 7 bases. CDR3 length: 15 amino acids. The germline V gene has CDR1 LGHNA and CDR2 YNFKEQ. The chain's CDR3 is CASSGMTGSSQPQHF. For the CDR3, the DNA is TGTGCCAGCAGCGGGATGACAGGGAGCAGTCAGCCCCAGCATTTT.

This clone has just a few counts. V is TRBV27 and J is TRBJ2-1; the match to TRBD1 covers 9 bases. The CDR3 contains 13 residues. The V gene's germline CDR1 is MNHEY and CDR2 SMNVEV (reference sequence). The junction had 3 bases not matched to a gene; V was cut back by 3 bases and J by 9 bases. CDR3 DNA: TGTGCCAGCAGTTTGGGGACAGGGACTGAGCAGTTCTTC. Amino acid sequence: CASSLGTGTEQFF.

This clone has a single count. The chain is built from TRBV19 and TRBJ1-2; maybe TRBD1 (5 bases). This CDR3 has 15 residues. The ends were cut back, 3 bases at V and 4 bases at J, with 15 bases in the middle. Germline V gene sequence: CDR1 LNHDA, CDR2 SQIVND (reference sequence). This CDR3 is CASSIGGEGAYGYTF. CDR3 sequence (DNA): TGTGCCAGTAGTATCGGGGGGGAAGGGGCCTATGGCTACACCTTC. The variable domain in full, with the rest retrieved from reference TRBV19 and TRBJ1-2, is DGGITQSPKYLFRKEGQNVTLSCEQNLNHDAMYWYRQDPGQGLRLIYYSQIVNDFQKGDIAEGYSVSREKKESFPLTVTSAQKNPTAFYLCASSIGGEGAYGYTFGSGTRLTVV.